This entry lists 28 T cell receptor beta chains sequenced from one sample in a study of T cells in Graves' hyperthyroidism and ophthalmopathy. TCR beta CDR3 regions were amplified from RNA transcripts. The study used the HTBI primer set for a first-round RT-PCR of the TCR CDR3. MiXCR was run by TCRdb on the multiplex PCR reads, yielding one entry per CDR3 protein. The profile shows approximately 610,000 distinct CDR3 sequences, approximately 14% of them singletons. The sequenced material came from blood. The receptor set was obtained from a woman in her thirties or forties with Graves' ophthalmopathy.

The chain is built from TRBV28 and TRBJ1-2; D is perhaps TRBD1 (6 bases). Germline-derived CDR1 and CDR2 are MDHEN and SYDVKM. Trimming shortened V by 5 bases and J by 4 bases, and 20 bases separated the two germline ends. The CDR3 loop spans 16 amino acids. This CDR3 reads CASSSLSGKTGYGYTF. In DNA, the CDR3 is TGTGCCAGCAGTAGTTTATCTGGAAAGACAGGCTATGGCTACACCTTC.

The V call is TRBV29-1, the J call TRBJ2-5; 10 bases map to TRBD1. The germline V gene has CDR1 SQVTM and CDR2 ANQGSEA. Trimming removed 1 base from V and 1 base from J; junction bases left unmatched: 6. The CDR3 covers 16 residues. CDR3 nucleotide sequence: TGCAGCGTTGAAGCAATGACAGGGGGCCCCCAAGAGACCCAGTACTTC. It encodes CSVEAMTGGPQETQYF.

The V gene is TRBV29-1, the J gene TRBJ2-7, with TRBD2 identical over 8 bases. With V trimmed by 3 bases and J by 2 bases, 9 bases remained unmatched. There are 15 residues in the CDR3. In germline, CDR1 is SQVTM, CDR2 ANQGSEA. The CDR3 is CSVESASGPTYEQYF. The CDR3 nucleotides are TGCAGCGTTGAGTCGGCTAGCGGGCCCACCTACGAGCAGTACTTC.

This clonotype was observed once. DNA of the CDR3: TGTGCCAGCAGTTACTCTGCCCCCGGACTATCCTACGAGCAGTACTTC. This translates into CASSYSAPGLSYEQYF. V and J are TRBV6-5 and TRBJ2-7, with D perhaps TRBD2 (6 bases). This CDR3 comprises 16 residues. Trimming left V 0 bases short and J 1 base short, with 13 bases between. Germline assignment: CDR1 MNHEY and CDR2 SVGAGI.

There are many counts of this clonotype. The genes are TRBV7-9 and TRBJ1-2, with D unresolved. V gave up 10 bases and J gave up 2 bases, with 17 bases separating them. Per the germline V gene, CDR1 is SEHNR and CDR2 is FQNEAQ (reference sequence). The CDR3 is 14 amino acids. CDR3 bases: TGTGCCACCCTCAATGCGGGCGCGAACTATGGCTACACCTTC. Amino acid sequence: CATLNAGANYGYTF.

This clonotype occurred many times. The CDR3 spells CASSLVRGLGGYTF. The CDR3, as DNA: TGTGCCAGCAGTTTGGTCAGGGGGCTTGGTGGCTACACCTTC. The V call is TRBV27, the J call TRBJ1-2, with 8 bases aligning to TRBD1. The CDR3 runs to 14 residues. V gave up 3 bases and J gave up 7 bases; unmatched junction bases: 7. Germline assignment: CDR1 MNHEY and CDR2 SMNVEV (reference sequence).

This clonotype was found many times. This chain uses TRBV6-5 with TRBJ2-5; weak D call: TRBD1 (6 bases). Germline values: CDR1 MNHEY, CDR2 SVGAGI. The CDR3 totals 13 residues. The V end lost 4 bases, the J end lost 9 bases, and 15 bases lay between the germline ends. The CDR3 sequence is CASSLTGMEAQYF. The CDR3 bases are TGTGCCAGCAGTTTAACAGGGATGGAGGCCCAGTACTTC.

CDR3 protein: CASSVPGLALNTEAFF. The CDR3 coding sequence is TGTGCCAGCAGCGTTCCGGGACTAGCATTGAACACTGAAGCTTTCTTT. The chain joins TRBV5-4 to TRBJ1-1, with D possibly TRBD1 on 5 matching bases. V was pared by 4 bases and J by 0 bases, with 16 bases between. CDR1 and CDR2 (germline): SGHNT, YYREEE (reference sequence). The length of the CDR3 is 16 residues.

This clonotype was seen many times. The chain recombines TRBV2 with TRBJ1-2; TRBD1 matches 9 bases. There are 14 residues in the CDR3. V dropped 6 bases and J dropped 6; count of bases not matched to a gene: 8. Germline values: CDR1 SNHLY, CDR2 FYNNEI. The CDR3 DNA is TGTGCCAGCAGAGGGGAGGGACAGGGTAATGGCTACACCTTC. This translates into CASRGEGQGNGYTF. Full variable domain (missing parts from reference TRBV2 and TRBJ1-2): EPEVTQTPSHQVTQMGQEVILRCVPISNHLYFYWYRQILGQKVEFLVSFYNNEISEKSEIFDDQFSVERPDGSNFTLKIRSTKLEDSAMYFCASRGEGQGNGYTFGSGTRLTVV.

There are a few counts of this clonotype. This chain links TRBV6-1 with TRBJ2-7, with D perhaps TRBD1 or TRBD2 (5 bases each). The CDR3 loop spans 15 amino acids. V was shortened by 5 bases and J by 6 bases, with 20 bases between the two germline ends. The germline gives CDR1 MNHNS, CDR2 SASEGT. The CDR3 DNA is TGTGCCAGCAGTACAACCGGGGCCGGTGGGCCCGAGCAGTACTTC. Translated, it gives CASSTTGAGGPEQYF.

This clonotype was recorded many times. An end of the junction differs from the germline gene, which may be a read error. The chain couples TRBV5-1 to TRBJ2-2; the D gene is possibly TRBD1 (6 bases). Germline CDR1 reads SGHRS; CDR2 reads YFSETQ. The CDR3 is 13 amino acids. The CDR3 sequence is CASSSGDTGELFF. The CDR3 DNA follows: TGTGCCAGCAGTTCAGGGGACACCGGGGAGCTGTTTTTT.

The V gene is TRBV19, the J gene TRBJ1-5; TRBD1 is a possible D gene (6 bases). Trimming shortened V by 9 bases and J by 7 bases, and 13 bases separated the two germline ends. From germline, CDR1 is LNHDA and CDR2 SQIVND (reference sequence). CDR3 length equals 12 residues. The CDR3 nucleotides are TGTGCCAGCGGGAGGGGGAAACAGCCCCAGCATTTT. Translated, it gives CASGRGKQPQHF.

The chain links TRBV5-1 to TRBJ1-3; 7 positions match TRBD1. This CDR3 spans 15 amino acids. V dropped 0 bases and J dropped 4; count of bases not matched to a gene: 4. Germline V gene data show CDR1 as SGHRS and CDR2 as YFSETQ. The CDR3 region has the DNA TGCGCCAGCAGCTTGGGGGGACAGTACGGAAACACCATATATTTT. Translating it yields CASSLGGQYGNTIYF. Supplemented by reference TRBV5-1 and TRBJ1-3, the full variable domain reads KAGVTQTPRYLIKTRGQQVTLSCSPISGHRSVSWYQQTPGQGLQFLFEYFSETQRNKGNFPGRFSGRQFSNSRSEMNVSTLELGDSALYLCASSLGGQYGNTIYFGEGSWLTVV.

This clonotype was detected only a few times. CDR3 region: CASSQDGGINQPQHF. CDR3 coding DNA: TGCGCCAGCAGCCAAGACGGGGGGATCAATCAGCCCCAGCATTTT. V usage is TRBV4-1 and J usage is TRBJ1-5, with D possibly TRBD1 on 5 matching bases. Between the trimmed V and J ends, which lost 0 bases and 3 bases, there was a span of 9 bases. Germline V gene lookup returns CDR1 MGHRA and CDR2 YSYEKL. CDR3 length: 15 amino acids.

The chain recombines TRBV11-1 with TRBJ2-7; D is tentatively TRBD1 or TRBD2 (6 bases each). Per the germline V gene, CDR1 is SGHAT and CDR2 is FQDESV (reference sequence). The CDR3 is 14 amino acids. Trimming took 10 bases from V and 4 from J, leaving 20 bases between them. In DNA, the CDR3 is TGTGCCATCGACGATGGGGGGCTATTGTACGAGCAGTACTTC. The encoded protein is CAIDDGGLLYEQYF.

This clonotype was observed at least ten times. At one end the junction does not follow the germline gene, possibly because of a read error. The chain is built from TRBV6-1 and TRBJ2-1; 12 bases agree with TRBD2. The CDR3 sequence is 18 residues long. Germline V gives CDR1 MNHNS, CDR2 SASEGT. CDR3 DNA: TGTGCCAGCAGTCAAGCATTGACTAGCGGGAGTTTAGGCGATGAGCAGTTCTTC. Translating gives CASSQALTSGSLGDEQFF.

There are many counts of this clonotype. The V call is TRBV10-3, the J call TRBJ1-1, with D possibly matching TRBD1 (6 bases). V lost 3 bases and J lost 3, with 14 bases in between. The germline V gene encodes CDR1 ENHRY and CDR2 SYGVKD. This CDR3 is built from 15 residues. The CDR3 loop is CAISDGQKGHTEAFF. The CDR3 DNA is TGTGCCATCAGTGACGGACAGAAAGGGCACACTGAAGCTTTCTTT.

This clonotype was seen at least ten times. V gene TRBV30 combines with J gene TRBJ2-2, with D possibly being TRBD1 (5 bases). The ends were cut back, 5 bases at V and 0 bases at J, with 7 bases in the middle. CDR1 GTSNPN and CDR2 SVGIG come from the germline V gene (reference sequence). The CDR3 is 13 amino acids. CDR3 DNA: TGTGCCTGGGACAGAGCGAACACCGGGGAGCTGTTTTTT. Translating it yields CAWDRANTGELFF.

This clonotype was observed at least ten times. The chain is built from TRBV28 and TRBJ1-1, with D unclear. The CDR3 runs to 13 residues. CDR1 is MDHEN, CDR2 SYDVKM, per germline. Trimming stripped 11 bases from V and 1 base from J, with 14 bases between. This CDR3 reads CAGASGSNTEAFF. The CDR3 bases are TGTGCCGGTGCCTCCGGGTCGAACACTGAAGCTTTCTTT.

As concerns this clonotype: This may be a read error, as it is one base from a much larger clone. The chain employs TRBV13 and TRBJ2-2, with TRBD2 as a possible D gene (5 bases). The germline CDR1 and CDR2 sequences are PRHDT and FYEKMQ (reference sequence). This CDR3 is built from 16 residues. The CDR3 is CASSLGGGTNTGELSF. The CDR3 bases are TGTGCCAGCAGCTTAGGAGGCGGAACGAACACCGGGGAGCTGTCTTTT.

V gene TRBV24-1 combines with J gene TRBJ2-5; the D is unclear. The V end was cut by 2 bases, the J end by 1 base, with 7 bases between. The CDR3 runs 14 residues. Germline CDR1 is KGHDR and CDR2 is SFDVKD. The CDR3: CATSDSGSQETQYF. The CDR3 bases are TGTGCCACCAGTGATTCCGGAAGCCAAGAGACCCAGTACTTC.

This clonotype was counted many times. The chain uses TRBV28 and TRBJ2-6, with 7 bases matching TRBD2. Germline V gene data show CDR1 as MDHEN and CDR2 as SYDVKM. V lost 3 bases, J lost 0 bases, and 8 bases stayed unmatched. This CDR3 contains 18 residues. DNA of the CDR3: TGTGCCAGCAGTTTCGGGGGGACCACTACCTCTGGGGCCAACGTCCTGACTTTC. This codes for CASSFGGTTTSGANVLTF.

This clonotype was seen repeatedly, ten times or more. The chain is built from TRBV7-8 and TRBJ1-1; D gene ambiguous. V was shortened by 5 bases and J by 4 bases, with 8 bases between the two germline ends. Germline-derived CDR1 and CDR2 are SGHVS and FQNEAQ. This CDR3 region has 12 residues. CDR3 in amino acids: CASSAGFTEAFF. The CDR3 nucleotides are TGTGCCAGCAGCGCGGGTTTCACTGAAGCTTTCTTT.

A few counts support this clonotype. The rearrangement joins TRBV18 to TRBJ2-1; tentatively, D is TRBD2 (6 bases). V was shortened by 1 base and J by 12 bases, with 16 bases between the two germline ends. CDR3 size: 14 residues. The germline gives CDR1 KGHSH, CDR2 LQKENI. For the CDR3, the DNA is TGTGCCAGCTCACCACGGGTCGGGGGAGACGGGCAGTTCTTC. Amino acid sequence: CASSPRVGGDGQFF.

This clonotype was seen many times. V gene TRBV28 combines with J gene TRBJ1-3; the D gene is possibly TRBD1 (5 bases). CDR1 and CDR2 from the germline V gene are MDHEN and SYDVKM. V gave up 7 bases and J gave up 4 bases, with 14 bases separating them. CDR3 length: 14 residues. CDR3 sequence (DNA): TGTGCCAGCACCCGGGTCGGGACCGGAAACACCATATATTTT. It codes for CASTRVGTGNTIYF.

The rearrangement joins TRBV5-1 to TRBJ1-2, with D possibly TRBD1 on 6 matching bases. Germline V gives CDR1 SGHRS, CDR2 YFSETQ. The CDR3 covers 15 residues. Trimming took off 3 bases at V and 2 bases at J, with 14 bases between the two ends. CDR3 sequence: CASSWAGTTNYGYTF. The CDR3 DNA follows: TGCGCCAGCAGCTGGGCCGGGACAACGAACTATGGCTACACCTTC.

This clonotype appeared a few times. The chain carries TRBV29-1 and TRBJ2-5, with D perhaps given as TRBD1 or TRBD2 (5 bases each). Germline CDR1 and CDR2: SQVTM and ANQGSEA. The V end was cut by 3 bases, the J end by 3 bases, with 14 bases between. CDR3 length: 14 amino acids. CDR3 coding DNA: TGCAGCGTTGAGGGGGTAGGCCCCAAAGAGACCCAGTACTTC. It codes for CSVEGVGPKETQYF.

Only a few counts were recorded for this clonotype. The chain carries TRBV20-1 and TRBJ1-2; 11 bases match TRBD1. The CDR3 sequence is 14 residues long. Germline trimming cut 4 bases from V and 5 bases from J; bases unmatched to any gene: 6. Germline lookup yields CDR1 DFQATT and CDR2 SNEGSKA (reference sequence). The CDR3 reads CSATTGQGVYGYTF. In DNA form, the CDR3 reads TGCAGTGCTACGACGGGACAGGGGGTTTATGGCTACACCTTC.